The 9 T cell receptor beta chains given below trace back to one sample, sequenced in a study of OX40 agonist ivuxolimab in advanced cancers. The assay was immunoSEQ multiplex PCR, and TCRdb's table has in-frame clones only and misses some. Seen here are more than 15,000 clones, roughly four fifths observed once, and the top ten hold 2.4%. The sample in question was CD4+ or CD8+ T cells sorted from blood, obtained in a trial of the OX40 agonist ivuxolimab. These receptor sequences come from an adult with an advanced solid tumor such as melanoma, head and neck, liver or kidney cancer.

The rearrangement uses TRBV19 and TRBJ2-3; the match to TRBD2 covers 13 bases. This CDR3 has 16 residues. CDR1 is LNHDA, CDR2 SQIVND, per germline (reference sequence). V shed 5 bases and J 1 base; nucleotides not matched to a gene: 3. This CDR3 is CASSRTSGSGTDTQYF. The CDR3 DNA sequence: TGTGCCAGTAGTCGGACTAGCGGGAGTGGCACAGATACGCAGTATTTT.

This chain links TRBV4-1 with TRBJ2-2; no reliable D call. CDR1 is MGHRA and CDR2 is YSYEKL in the germline V gene. This CDR3 contains 12 residues. V was clipped by 1 base and J by 9 bases, with 6 bases between them. The CDR3 DNA is TGCGCCAGCAGCCAAGGTACTTGGGAGCTGTTTTTT. Translation gives CASSQGTWELFF.

Comments on this clone: One end of the junction fails to match germline, which may point to a read error. The chain carries TRBV10-2 and TRBJ2-4, with 8 bases fitting TRBD2. The CDR3 runs 12 residues. Germline V gene data show CDR1 as WSHSY and CDR2 as SAAADI. CDR3 protein: CASGGPGGPGQF. The CDR3 bases are TGCGCCAGCGGAGGACCGGGAGGGCCGGGTCAATTC.

This clone was observed a handful of times. The CDR3 is CASRRPGANYGYTF. The DNA of the CDR3 is TGTGCCAGTAGACGCCCAGGGGCTAACTATGGCTACACCTTC. The V and J genes are TRBV19 and TRBJ1-2; weak D call: TRBD1 (6 bases). There are 14 residues in the CDR3. The germline V and J ends were trimmed by 6 bases and 0 bases, with 11 bases remaining between them. CDR1 is LNHDA and CDR2 is SQIVND in the germline V gene (reference sequence).

The V gene is TRBV28, the J gene TRBJ1-5; weak D call: TRBD1 (6 bases). Germline V CDR1 and CDR2: MDHEN, SYDVKM. The CDR3 is 15 residues long. The V end lost 4 bases, the J end lost 7 bases, and 17 bases lay between the germline ends. The CDR3 DNA is TGTGCCAGCAGTTCCCCCAGGGGATCAAGGCAGCCCCAGCATTTT. Translation: CASSSPRGSRQPQHF.

This clone has only a few counts. The CDR3 DNA reads as TGTGCCAGCACCATCGGTGTGCTCCGCACAGATACGCAGTATTTT. It translates to CASTIGVLRTDTQYF. The gene calls are TRBV9 and TRBJ2-3; D is uncertain. The V gene's germline CDR1 is SGDLS and CDR2 YYNGEE. The CDR3 has 15 amino acids. Trimming removed 6 bases from V and 1 base from J, with 15 bases in between.

This sequence joins TRBV7-3 and TRBJ2-7; 13 bases are shared with TRBD2. J was trimmed by 10 bases and V by 5 bases; bases with no gene match: 8. The CDR3 is made up of 14 amino acids. CDR1 and CDR2 from the germline V gene are SGHTA and FQGTGA. The CDR3 spells CASSATGLAGIQYF. CDR3 nucleotides: TGTGCCAGCAGCGCGACGGGACTAGCGGGGATCCAGTACTTC. Full variable domain (rest looked up from reference TRBV7-3 and TRBJ2-7): GAGVSQTPSNKVTEKGKYVELRCDPISGHTALYWYRQSLGQGPEFLIYFQGTGAADDSGLPNDRFFAVRPEGSVSTLKIQRTERGDSAVYLCASSATGLAGIQYFGPGTRLTVT.

This chain connects TRBV6-5 to TRBJ2-7; D perhaps matches TRBD1 (5 bases). Trimming stripped 7 bases from V and 0 bases from J, with 13 bases between. Per germline, CDR1 MNHEY and CDR2 SVGAGI. The length of the CDR3 is 14 residues. Here the CDR3 DNA reads TGTGCCAGCAATAACAGGTTTAGCTCCTACGAGCAGTACTTC. Protein: CASNNRFSSYEQYF.

This chain connects TRBV30 to TRBJ2-5; TRBD1 matches at 8 bases. Per germline, CDR1 GTSNPN and CDR2 SVGIG (reference sequence). The CDR3 length is 14 residues. The trim removed 6 bases at V and 1 base at J, leaving 7 bases unmatched. Written as DNA, the CDR3 is TGTGCCTGCTCCCCAGGGGGCCTCCAAGAGACCCAGTACTTC. Amino acid sequence: CACSPGGLQETQYF.